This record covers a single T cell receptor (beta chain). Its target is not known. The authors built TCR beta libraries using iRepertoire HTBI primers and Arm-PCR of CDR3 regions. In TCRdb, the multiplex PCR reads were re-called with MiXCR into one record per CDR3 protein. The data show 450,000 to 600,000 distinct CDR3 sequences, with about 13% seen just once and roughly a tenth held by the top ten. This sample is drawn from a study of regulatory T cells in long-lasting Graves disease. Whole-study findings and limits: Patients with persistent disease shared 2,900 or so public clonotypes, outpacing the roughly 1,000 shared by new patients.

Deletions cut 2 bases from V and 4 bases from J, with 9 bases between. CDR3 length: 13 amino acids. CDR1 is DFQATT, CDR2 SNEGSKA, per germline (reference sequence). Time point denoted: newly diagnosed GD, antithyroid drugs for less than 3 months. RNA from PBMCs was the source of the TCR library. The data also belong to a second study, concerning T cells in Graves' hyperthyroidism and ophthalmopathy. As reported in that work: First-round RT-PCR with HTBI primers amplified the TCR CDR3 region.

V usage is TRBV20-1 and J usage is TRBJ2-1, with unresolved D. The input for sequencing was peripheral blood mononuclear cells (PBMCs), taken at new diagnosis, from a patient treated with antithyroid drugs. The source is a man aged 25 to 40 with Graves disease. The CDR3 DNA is TGCAGTGCTAGATCCGGCCCTTACAATGAGCAGTTCTTC. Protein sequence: CSARSGPYNEQFF.